These T cell receptor beta chains were read from a single sample in a study of blood T cell repertoires in COVID-19. Assay: immunoSEQ multiplex PCR; the TCRdb copy retains only in-frame clones and omits some. The sample has fewer than 350,000 clones, over 75% seen once; the top ten hold just under 9.5%. The material sequenced was peripheral blood. The source of these receptors is a man in his late teens or twenties with active or convalescent COVID-19. Each CDR3 is given with its conserved first and last residue.

TRBJ1-1,TRBV5-6,CASSQRGGEAFF
TRBJ2-6,TRBV6-4,CASSASGDSGANVLTF
TRBJ2-1,TRBV4-1,CASSQETGVDEQFF
TRBJ1-2,TRBV5-4,CASSSLDGEVYKRDGYTF
TRBJ1-4,TRBV10-3,CAISESSGANEKLFF
TRBJ2-1,TRBV19,CASSILAGGNNEQFF
TRBJ2-1,TRBV10-1,CASSDGAEQFF
TRBJ1-1,TRBV5-1,CASSSGTGIMNTEAFF
TRBJ2-7,TRBV19,CASRTTLVQEFRSYEQYF
TRBJ1-5,TRBV6-6,CASRGQEGNQPQHF
TRBJ2-5,TRBV21-1,CASSDDTRDGGKETQYF
TRBJ1-2,TRBV24-1,CATSDLDRDYGYTF
TRBJ2-5,TRBV5-1,CASSTWGQGAETQYF
TRBJ2-7,TRBV23-1,CASSPTSWQGVPQVVYEQYF
TRBJ1-4,TRBV6-1,CASSEARLGGGNEKLFF
TRBJ2-2,TRBV24-1,CATSGTGRTGELFF
TRBJ1-3,TRBV2,CASSEGRGNSGNTIYF
TRBJ2-1,TRBV25-1,CASSVPGNTYNEQFF
TRBJ2-7,TRBV15,CATSRAGVGYEQYF
TRBJ2-7,TRBV2,CASGNRGLAYHEQYF
TRBJ1-2,TRBV24-1,CATSDPGTGVGYTF
TRBJ2-5,TRBV4-1,CASSHSVAGGQETQYF
TRBJ1-2,TRBV5-4,CASSPPPPGFYGYTF
TRBJ1-1,TRBV9,CASSPQQGVPEAFF
TRBJ2-1,TRBV27,CASRRSGGEQFF
TRBJ1-1,TRBV12-3/TRBV12-4,CASRLDRNTEAFF
TRBJ1-2,TRBV19,CASRIGGQDLNYGYTF
TRBJ1-1,TRBV19,CASSIQGTSNTEAFF